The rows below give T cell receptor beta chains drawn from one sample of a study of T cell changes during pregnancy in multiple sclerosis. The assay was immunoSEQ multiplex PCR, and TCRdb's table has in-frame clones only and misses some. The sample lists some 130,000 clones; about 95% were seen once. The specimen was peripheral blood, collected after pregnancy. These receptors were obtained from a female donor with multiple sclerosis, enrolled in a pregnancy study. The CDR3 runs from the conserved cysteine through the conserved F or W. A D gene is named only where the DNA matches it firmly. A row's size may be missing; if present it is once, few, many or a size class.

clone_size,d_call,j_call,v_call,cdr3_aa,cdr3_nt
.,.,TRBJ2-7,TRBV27,CASSFNVAFEQYF,TGTGCCAGCAGTTTTAATGTAGCATTCGAGCAGTACTTC
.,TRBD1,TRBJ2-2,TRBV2,CASSTGTGNTGELFF,TGTGCCAGCAGCACCGGGACAGGGAACACCGGGGAGCTGTTTTTT
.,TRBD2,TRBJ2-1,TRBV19,CASSIEGLAGNEQFF,TGTGCCAGTAGTATAGAAGGACTAGCCGGGAATGAGCAGTTCTTC
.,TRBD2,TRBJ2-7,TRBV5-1,CASSLGTSGTYEQYF,TGCGCCAGCAGCCTCGGAACTAGCGGGACCTACGAGCAGTACTTC
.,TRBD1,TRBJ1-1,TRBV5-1,CASSWTGAGTEAFF,TGCGCCAGCAGCTGGACAGGGGCCGGCACTGAAGCTTTCTTT
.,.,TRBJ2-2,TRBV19,CATQDWENTGELFF,TGTGCCACCCAGGACTGGGAGAACACCGGGGAGCTGTTTTTT
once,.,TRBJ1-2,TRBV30,CAWSRPGALARDYGYTF,TGTGCCTGGAGTCGCCCAGGGGCACTGGCTCGGGACTATGGCTACACCTTC
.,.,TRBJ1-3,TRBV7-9,CASSFGETSGNTIYF,TGTGCCAGCAGCTTCGGGGAAACCTCTGGAAACACCATATATTTT
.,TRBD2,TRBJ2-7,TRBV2,CASSDGGAREQYF,TGTGCCAGCAGTGACGGGGGGGCTCGGGAGCAGTACTTC
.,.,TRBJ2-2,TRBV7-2,CASSLGLAPPYTGELFF,TGTGCCAGCAGCTTAGGGTTGGCTCCTCCGTACACCGGGGAGCTGTTTTTT
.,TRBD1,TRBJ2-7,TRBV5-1,CASSWDRANTYEQYF,TGCGCCAGCAGCTGGGACAGGGCCAACACCTACGAGCAGTACTTC
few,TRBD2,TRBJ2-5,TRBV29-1,CSVYLAGLQETQYF,TGCAGCGTTTATCTAGCGGGTCTCCAAGAGACCCAGTACTTC
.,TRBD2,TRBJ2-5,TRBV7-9,CASSYASGTTHVTQYF,TGTGCCAGCAGCTACGCAAGCGGGACTACGCATGTTACCCAGTACTTC
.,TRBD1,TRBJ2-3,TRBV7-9,CASSWTGTGRHDTQYF,TGTGCCAGCAGCTGGACCGGGACAGGTCGTCATGATACGCAGTATTTT
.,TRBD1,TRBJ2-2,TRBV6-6,CASSTDRRGELFF,TGTGCCAGCAGCACGGACAGGCGTGGGGAGCTGTTTTTT
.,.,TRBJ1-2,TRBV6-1,CASSEAAYGAYGYTF,TGTGCCAGCAGTGAAGCCGCTTATGGGGCATATGGCTACACCTTC
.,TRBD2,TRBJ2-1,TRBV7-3,CASSLIGGRRDNEQFF,TGTGCCAGCAGCTTAATCGGCGGGAGGAGGGATAATGAGCAGTTCTTC
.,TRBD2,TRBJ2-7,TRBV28,CASSLGTSGILGLYEQYF,TGTGCCAGCAGTTTGGGGACTAGCGGGATTCTGGGGCTCTACGAGCAGTACTTC
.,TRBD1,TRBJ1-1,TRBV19,CASTWDRMNTEAFF,TGTGCCAGTACCTGGGACAGAATGAACACTGAAGCTTTCTTT
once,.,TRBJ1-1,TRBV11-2,CASSLEGAWTEAFF,TGTGCCAGCAGCTTAGAGGGGGCGTGGACTGAAGCTTTCTTT
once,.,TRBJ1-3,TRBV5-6,CASSFRTGTRGNTIYF,TGTGCCAGCAGCTTCAGGACGGGGACTCGAGGAAACACCATATATTTT
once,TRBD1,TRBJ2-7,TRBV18,CASSPSTGVNYEQYF,TGTGCCAGCTCACCGAGTACAGGGGTTAACTACGAGCAGTACTTC
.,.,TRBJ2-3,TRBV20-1,CSARRDRTQYF,TGCAGTGCTAGGCGGGACCGTACGCAGTATTTT
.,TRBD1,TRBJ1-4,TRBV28,CASSLFSGQGREKLFF,TGTGCCAGCAGTTTATTTTCGGGACAGGGAAGAGAAAAACTGTTTTTT
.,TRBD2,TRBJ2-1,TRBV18,CASSPMASGFSYNEQFF,TGTGCCAGCTCACCAATGGCTAGCGGTTTCTCCTACAATGAGCAGTTCTTC
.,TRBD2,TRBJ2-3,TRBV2,CASHLILAGGSDTQYF,TGTGCCAGTCACCTAATACTAGCGGGAGGATCGGATACGCAGTATTTT
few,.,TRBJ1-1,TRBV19,CASTWNTEAFF,TGTGCCAGTACGTGGAACACTGAAGCTTTCTTT
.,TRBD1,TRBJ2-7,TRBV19,CASSIDRGAFDEQYF,TGTGCCAGTAGTATCGACAGGGGAGCCTTCGACGAGCAGTACTTC
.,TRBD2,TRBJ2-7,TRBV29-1,CSVGGGRTREQYF,TGCAGCGTTGGGGGCGGGAGAACGAGGGAGCAGTACTTC
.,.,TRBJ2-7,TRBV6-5,CASSYLQGDYEQYF,TGTGCCAGCAGTTATCTACAGGGAGATTACGAGCAGTACTTC
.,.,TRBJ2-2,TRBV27,CASSPLISSNTGELFF,TGTGCCAGCAGCCCCCTGATTAGCTCGAACACCGGGGAGCTGTTTTTT
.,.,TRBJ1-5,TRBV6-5,CASSITPVVDQPQHF,TGTGCCAGCAGTATCACCCCGGTGGTGGATCAGCCCCAGCATTTT
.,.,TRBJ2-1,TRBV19,CASNNQGVYNEQFF,TGTGCCAGTAACAACCAGGGCGTATACAATGAGCAGTTCTTC
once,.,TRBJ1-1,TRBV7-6,CASSFQTGITTEAFF,TGTGCCAGCAGCTTCCAAACAGGGATTACGACTGAAGCTTTCTTT
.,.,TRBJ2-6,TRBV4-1,CASSQVSSGANVLTF,TGCGCCAGCAGCCAAGTGAGCTCTGGGGCCAACGTCCTGACTTTC